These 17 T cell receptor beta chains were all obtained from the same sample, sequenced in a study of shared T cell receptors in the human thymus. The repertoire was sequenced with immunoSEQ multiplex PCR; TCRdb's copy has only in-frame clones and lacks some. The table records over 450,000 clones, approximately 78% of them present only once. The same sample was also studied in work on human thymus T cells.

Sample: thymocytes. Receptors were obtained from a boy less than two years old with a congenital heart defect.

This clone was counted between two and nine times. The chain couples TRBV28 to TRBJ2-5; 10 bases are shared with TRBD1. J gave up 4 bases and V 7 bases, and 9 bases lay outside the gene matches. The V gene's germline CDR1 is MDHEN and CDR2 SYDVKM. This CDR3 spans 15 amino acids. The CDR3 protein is CASKRQGALGETQYF. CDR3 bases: TGTGCCAGCAAGCGACAGGGGGCGTTGGGAGAGACCCAGTACTTC.

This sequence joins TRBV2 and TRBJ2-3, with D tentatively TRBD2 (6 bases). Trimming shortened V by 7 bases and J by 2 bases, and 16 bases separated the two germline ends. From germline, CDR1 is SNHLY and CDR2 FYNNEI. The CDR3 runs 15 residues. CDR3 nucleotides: TGTGCCAGCACTAAAGGGGCTAGCGCCACAGATACGCAGTATTTT. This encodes CASTKGASATDTQYF.

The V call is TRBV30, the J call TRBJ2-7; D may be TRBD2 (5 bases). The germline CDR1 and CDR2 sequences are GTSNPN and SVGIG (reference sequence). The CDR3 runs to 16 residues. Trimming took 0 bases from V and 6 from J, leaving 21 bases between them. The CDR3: CAWSVSLAGRSGEQYF. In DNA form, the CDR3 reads TGTGCCTGGAGTGTAAGTCTAGCAGGCCGCTCGGGCGAGCAGTACTTC. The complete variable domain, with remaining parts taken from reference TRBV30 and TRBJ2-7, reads SQTIHQWPATLVQPVGSPLSLECTVEGTSNPNLYWYRQAAGRGLQLLFYSVGIGQISSEVPQNLSASRPQDRQFILSSKKLLLSDSGFYLCAWSVSLAGRSGEQYFGPGTRLTVT.

The CDR3 spells CSVSGTPNQPQHF. CDR3 coding DNA: TGCAGCGTTTCCGGGACACCCAATCAGCCCCAGCATTTT. V gene TRBV29-1 combines with J gene TRBJ1-5; tentative D call: TRBD1 (6 bases). Germline V gives CDR1 SQVTM, CDR2 ANQGSEA. There are 13 residues in the CDR3. Trimming left V 5 bases short and J 3 bases short, with 11 bases between.

DNA for the CDR3: TGTGCCAGCTACTTTATCCTCACGACAAAGAACTATGGCTACACCTTC. This gives the protein CASYFILTTKNYGYTF. The V and J genes are TRBV25-1 and TRBJ1-2, with D hard to call. The CDR3 is made up of 16 amino acids. Germline CDR1 MGHDK, CDR2 SYGVNS. V was trimmed by 8 bases and J by 2 bases, leaving 21 bases between them.

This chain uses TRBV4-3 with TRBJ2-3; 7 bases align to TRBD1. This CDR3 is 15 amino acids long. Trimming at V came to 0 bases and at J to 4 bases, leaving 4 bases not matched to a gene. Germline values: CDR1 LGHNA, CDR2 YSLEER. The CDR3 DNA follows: TGCGCCAGCAGCCAAGATACTCAGGGGGCAGATACGCAGTATTTT. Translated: CASSQDTQGADTQYF.

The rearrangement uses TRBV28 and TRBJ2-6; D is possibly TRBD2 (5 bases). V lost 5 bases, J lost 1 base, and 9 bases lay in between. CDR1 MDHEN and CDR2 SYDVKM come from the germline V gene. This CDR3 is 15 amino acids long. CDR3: CASSPSGSGANVLTF. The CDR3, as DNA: TGTGCCAGCAGTCCATCGGGGTCTGGGGCCAACGTCCTGACTTTC.

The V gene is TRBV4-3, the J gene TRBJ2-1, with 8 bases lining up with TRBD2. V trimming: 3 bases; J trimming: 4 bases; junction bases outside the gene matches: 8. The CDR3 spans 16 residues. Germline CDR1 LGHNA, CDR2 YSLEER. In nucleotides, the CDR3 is TGCGCCAGCAGCCATGAAGTGACTAGCGTATACAATGAGCAGTTCTTC. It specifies CASSHEVTSVYNEQFF.

CDR3 residues: CAAGLAGTVSYNEQFF. Here the CDR3 DNA reads TGTGCCGCTGGACTAGCGGGAACCGTCTCCTACAATGAGCAGTTCTTC. The genes are TRBV10-3 and TRBJ2-1, with 12 positions matching TRBD2. The CDR3 is 16 residues long. V dropped 11 bases and J dropped 0; count of bases not matched to a gene: 8. Germline CDR1 is ENHRY and CDR2 is SYGVKD.

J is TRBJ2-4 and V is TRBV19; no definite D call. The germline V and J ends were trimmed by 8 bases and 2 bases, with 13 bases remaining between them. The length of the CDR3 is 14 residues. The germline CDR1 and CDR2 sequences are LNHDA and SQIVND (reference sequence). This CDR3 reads CASGPLAPKNIQYF. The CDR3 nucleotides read TGTGCCAGTGGCCCGTTAGCCCCCAAAAACATTCAGTACTTC.

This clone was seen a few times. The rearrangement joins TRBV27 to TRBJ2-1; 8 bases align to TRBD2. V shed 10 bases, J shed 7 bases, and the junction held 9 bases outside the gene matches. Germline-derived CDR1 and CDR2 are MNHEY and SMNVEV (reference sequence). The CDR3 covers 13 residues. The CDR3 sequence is CATRGGRRNEQFF. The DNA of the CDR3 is TGTGCCACCAGAGGCGGGAGGAGGAATGAGCAGTTCTTC.

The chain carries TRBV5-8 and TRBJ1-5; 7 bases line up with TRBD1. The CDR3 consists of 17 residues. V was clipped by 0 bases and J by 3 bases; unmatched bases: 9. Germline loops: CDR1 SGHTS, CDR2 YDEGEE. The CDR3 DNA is TGTGCCAGCAGCTTGGACAGGGGACCCCCGTACAATCAGCCCCAGCATTTT. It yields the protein CASSLDRGPPYNQPQHF.

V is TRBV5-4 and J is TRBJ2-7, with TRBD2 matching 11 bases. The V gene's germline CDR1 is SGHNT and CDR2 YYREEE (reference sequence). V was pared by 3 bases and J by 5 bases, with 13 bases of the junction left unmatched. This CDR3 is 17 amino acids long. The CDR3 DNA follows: TGTGCCAGCAGCTGGGGGGGAAATAGCGGGAGGGCCCACGAGCAGTACTTC. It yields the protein CASSWGGNSGRAHEQYF.

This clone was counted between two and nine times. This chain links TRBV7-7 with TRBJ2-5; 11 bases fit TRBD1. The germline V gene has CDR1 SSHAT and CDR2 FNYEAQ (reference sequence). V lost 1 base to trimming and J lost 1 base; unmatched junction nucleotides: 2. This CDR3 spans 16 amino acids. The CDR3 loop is CASSLGDRGFQETQYF. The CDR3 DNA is TGTGCCAGCAGCTTAGGGGACAGGGGGTTCCAAGAGACCCAGTACTTC.

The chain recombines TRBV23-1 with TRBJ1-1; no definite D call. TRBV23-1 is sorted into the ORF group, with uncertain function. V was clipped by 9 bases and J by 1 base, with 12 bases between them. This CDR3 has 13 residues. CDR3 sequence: CARPNSGNTEAFF. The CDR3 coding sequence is TGCGCCAGGCCGAACAGTGGGAACACTGAAGCTTTCTTT.

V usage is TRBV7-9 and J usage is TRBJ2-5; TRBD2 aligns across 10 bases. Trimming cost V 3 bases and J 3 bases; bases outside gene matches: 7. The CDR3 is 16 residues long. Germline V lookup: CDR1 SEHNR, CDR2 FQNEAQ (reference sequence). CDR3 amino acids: CASSLDLGLAEETQYF. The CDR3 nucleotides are TGTGCCAGCAGCTTGGACCTTGGACTAGCGGAAGAGACCCAGTACTTC.

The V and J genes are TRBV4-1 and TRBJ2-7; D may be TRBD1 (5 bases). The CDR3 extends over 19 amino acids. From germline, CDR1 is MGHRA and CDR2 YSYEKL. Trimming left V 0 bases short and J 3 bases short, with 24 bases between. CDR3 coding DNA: TGCGCCAGCAGCCAAGAGAATCAGGGCAGGAGTCTACCCCTCTACGAGCAGTACTTC. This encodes CASSQENQGRSLPLYEQYF.